Listed here are 32 T cell receptor beta chains from one sample, sequenced in a study of shared clonotypes between healthy human individuals. Produced via immunoSEQ multiplex PCR; TCRdb's table is partial and in-frame only. This table has about 490,000 clones, about 85% appearing once. Source material: PBMCs. These receptors were collected from a woman between 40 and 50 years old in good health. Some clones in this sample may be carry-over from other donors' samples.

V is TRBV7-2 and J is TRBJ2-7; D not certain. V was shortened by 0 bases and J by 4 bases, with 13 bases between the two germline ends. Germline-derived CDR1 and CDR2 are SGHTA and FQGNSA. This CDR3 region has 15 residues. The CDR3 DNA reads as TGTGCCAGCAGCTTAGCTTGGGCTAGTGGGTACGAGCAGTACTTC. This codes for CASSLAWASGYEQYF. The full variable domain, in which reference TRBV7-2 and TRBJ2-7 provide the parts outside the CDR3, is GAGVSQSPSNKVTEKGKDVELRCDPISGHTALYWYRQSLGQGLEFLIYFQGNSAPDKSGLPSDRFSAERTGGSVSTLTIQRTQQEDSAVYLCASSLAWASGYEQYFGPGTRLTVT.

Notes on this clone: A read error is likely here: a far larger clone is one base away. The genes are TRBV6-6 and TRBJ2-3, with D possibly being TRBD2 (6 bases). The CDR3 length is 15 residues. Germline CDR1 and CDR2: MNHNY and SVGAGI (reference sequence). CDR3: CSSGLPGLRTDTQYF. CDR3 in DNA: TGTTCCAGCGGGCTGCCCGGACTACGCACAGATACGCAGTATTTT.

The V gene is TRBV28, the J gene TRBJ2-1; 9 bases match TRBD2. The CDR3 runs to 16 residues. CDR1 and CDR2 from the germline V gene are MDHEN and SYDVKM. Unmatched junction bases numbered 7, after V lost 6 bases and J lost 1 base. As DNA, the CDR3 is TGTGCCAGCAGGACTAGCGGAGGCCCTTCCTACAATGAGCAGTTCTTC. Amino acid sequence: CASRTSGGPSYNEQFF.

This chain links TRBV14 with TRBJ2-1, with 11 nucleotides matching TRBD2. The ends lost 2 bases at V and 6 bases at J; junction bases unmatched: 3. The germline CDR1 and CDR2 sequences are SGHDN and FVKESK. This CDR3 comprises 15 residues. This chain's CDR3 is CASSQQLAGANEQFF. The CDR3 coding sequence is TGTGCCAGCAGCCAACAACTAGCGGGAGCCAATGAGCAGTTCTTC.

The gene calls are TRBV27 and TRBJ1-2; D gene ambiguous. Germline V CDR1 and CDR2: MNHEY, SMNVEV (reference sequence). V was pared by 0 bases and J by 4 bases, with 9 bases between. This CDR3 is built from 14 residues. The CDR3 sequence is CASSLSNGIYGYTF. CDR3 nucleotide sequence: TGTGCCAGCAGTTTATCGAACGGGATCTATGGCTACACCTTC.

The chain uses TRBV30 and TRBJ2-1; 7 bases are a match to TRBD2. This CDR3 is built from 15 residues. Germline CDR1 reads GTSNPN; CDR2 reads SVGIG (reference sequence). After removal of 0 bases from V and 5 bases from J, the junction contained 7 bases not matched to a gene. CDR3 sequence: CAWSVWPAGDNEQFF. For the CDR3, the DNA is TGTGCCTGGAGTGTATGGCCCGCGGGGGACAATGAGCAGTTCTTC.

This clone was seen more than once but under ten times. The likely explanation is a read error, given a far larger clone one base away. The chain recombines TRBV10-3 with TRBJ1-1; D is ambiguous. The V and J ends lost 2 bases and 2 bases respectively, with 6 bases between them. Per the germline V gene, CDR1 is ENHRY and CDR2 is SYGVKD. This CDR3 spans 13 amino acids. Here the CDR3 DNA reads TGTGCCATCAGTGAGACGCATAACACTGAAGCTTTCTTT. The encoded protein is CAISETHNTEAFF.

This chain connects TRBV19 to TRBJ2-7, with D unresolved. The CDR3 totals 14 residues. Germline V gene data show CDR1 as LNHDA and CDR2 as SQIVND (reference sequence). V dropped 3 bases and J dropped 3 bases, with 12 bases sitting between them. CDR3 region: CASSMGPLNYEQYF. The CDR3 coding sequence is TGTGCCAGTAGTATGGGCCCCCTGAACTACGAGCAGTACTTC.

The chain uses TRBV7-2 and TRBJ2-5, with TRBD2 identical over 12 bases. CDR1 is SGHTA and CDR2 is FQGNSA in the germline V gene. The trim removed 0 bases at V and 5 bases at J, leaving 1 base unmatched. The CDR3 is 15 residues long. CDR3 in DNA: TGTGCCAGCAGCTTAGCTCTAGCGGGAGGGGAGACCCAGTACTTC. This gives the protein CASSLALAGGETQYF.

About this clone: A single base is all that separates this from a far larger clone, so a read error is likely. CDR3 nucleotides: TGTGCCAGCAGCTCGGACAGCTACTACGAGCAGTACTTC. It yields the protein CASSSDSYYEQYF. J is TRBJ2-7 and V is TRBV5-4, with TRBD1 as a possible D gene (6 bases). CDR1 is SGHNT and CDR2 is YYREEE in the germline V gene (reference sequence). V lost 3 bases and J 3 bases, leaving 10 bases between the germline ends. CDR3 size: 13 residues.

This clone appeared a single time. This sequence joins TRBV7-9 and TRBJ1-5; possible D gene TRBD1, 6 bases. Between the trimmed V and J ends, which lost 3 bases and 6 bases, there was a span of 15 bases. The length of the CDR3 is 15 residues. The germline CDR1 and CDR2 sequences are SEHNR and FQNEAQ (reference sequence). DNA of the CDR3: TGTGCCAGCAGCTTCTCGGACGACAGGACTCAGCCCCAGCATTTT. Its translation is CASSFSDDRTQPQHF.

With regard to this clone: This likely traces to a read error, being one base from a far larger clone. The CDR3 region is CSVESQGVNTESFF. CDR3 sequence (DNA): TGCAGCGTTGAGAGTCAGGGGGTGAACACTGAATCTTTCTTT. The V gene is TRBV29-1, the J gene TRBJ1-1, with 7 bases aligning to TRBD1. Germline lookup yields CDR1 SQVTM and CDR2 ANQGSEA. The CDR3 is made up of 14 amino acids.

This rearrangement joins TRBV29-1 to TRBJ1-1, with 8 bases identical to TRBD1. The CDR3 is 12 residues long. The V and J ends lost 6 bases and 4 bases, in that order; junction bases with no gene match: 4. The germline gives CDR1 SQVTM, CDR2 ANQGSEA. The CDR3 coding sequence is TGCAGCGTCGACAGGGGTAGCACTGAAGCTTTCTTT. The encoded protein is CSVDRGSTEAFF.

CDR3 coding DNA: TGTGCCAGCAGTGAAAGTGGCACTTTGGAGACCCAGTACTTC. As protein: CASSESGTLETQYF. V gene TRBV25-1 combines with J gene TRBJ2-5; D not certain. The length of the CDR3 is 14 residues. Trimming stripped 2 bases from V and 5 bases from J, with 12 bases between. The germline gives CDR1 MGHDK, CDR2 SYGVNS.

On this clone itself: This sequence is one base from a far larger clone and is likely a read error. The chain employs TRBV29-1 and TRBJ2-3, with 7 nucleotides matching TRBD1. V was pared by 7 bases and J by 2 bases, with 12 bases of the junction left unmatched. CDR1 SQVTM and CDR2 ANQGSEA come from the germline V gene. The CDR3 loop spans 15 amino acids. The CDR3 DNA is TGCAGCGCTAACCCGACAGGGCCGACCACAGATACGCAGTATTTT. This sequence encodes CSANPTGPTTDTQYF.

In regard to this clone: This is likely an artifact of a read error, given a far larger clone one base away. Other DNA sequences in this specimen translate into the identical CDR3. V gene TRBV20-1 combines with J gene TRBJ2-7; D not certain. The germline CDR1 and CDR2 sequences are DFQATT and SNEGSKA (reference sequence). The CDR3 loop spans 11 amino acids. The CDR3 loop is CSASSVHEQYF. The CDR3, as DNA: TGCAGTGCTAGCTCTGTCCACGAGCAGTACTTT.

With regard to this clone: Being one base from a much bigger clone, this may be a read error. This CDR3 is also generated by other DNA sequences in the sample. V usage is TRBV7-9 and J usage is TRBJ2-3, with D possibly being TRBD2 (7 bases). The CDR3 runs 16 residues. V lost 5 bases to trimming and J lost 5 bases, with 20 bases between them. The germline V gene has CDR1 SEHNR and CDR2 FQNEAQ (reference sequence). CDR3 coding DNA: TGTGCCAGCAGCCCCTTGGGGGGGCTAGCCCAAGATACGCAGTATTTT. As protein: CASSPLGGLAQDTQYF.

As to this clone: One base separates it from a far larger clone, so it is likely a read error. The rearrangement joins TRBV2 to TRBJ2-7, with D uncertain. With 5 bases removed from V and 0 bases from J, the gap between germline ends came to 14 bases. Germline V gene data show CDR1 as SNHLY and CDR2 as FYNNEI. This CDR3 spans 15 amino acids. The CDR3 DNA sequence: TGTGCCAGCAGTTACCGTTCTACATTCTCCTACGAGCAGTACTTC. Translated: CASSYRSTFSYEQYF.

There are a few counts of this clone. The chain recombines TRBV28 with TRBJ2-5, with D perhaps being TRBD1 or TRBD2 (6 bases each). Matching the DNA end better, TRBJ2-7 makes the J call doubtful. Germline V gene lookup returns CDR1 MDHEN and CDR2 SYDVKM. CDR3 length: 16 amino acids. CDR3 DNA: TGTGCCAGCAAACCCCCTTGGGGGCGGGAATCCTACGAGCAGTACTTC. It codes for CASKPPWGRESYEQYF.

This chain connects TRBV10-3 to TRBJ2-7, with 13 bases lining up with TRBD2. The CDR3 runs to 15 residues. The germline CDR1 and CDR2 sequences are ENHRY and SYGVKD. V shed 6 bases, J shed 3 bases, and the junction held 5 bases outside the gene matches. The CDR3 DNA follows: TGTGCCATCAGCAGGACTAGCGGGAGTATCTACGAGCAGTACTTC. Translated, it gives CAISRTSGSIYEQYF.

This clone was counted a few times. A far larger clone differs by one base, so this is likely a read error. The chain has TRBV30 and TRBJ1-4; 7 bases align to TRBD1. The CDR3 spans 15 residues. J was trimmed by 8 bases and V by 5 bases; bases with no gene match: 14. Per germline, CDR1 GTSNPN and CDR2 SVGIG (reference sequence). The CDR3 DNA reads as TGTGCCTGGGGCCCCCAGACAGGGCTTATGGAAAAACTGTTTTTT. It yields the protein CAWGPQTGLMEKLFF.

The V and J genes are TRBV7-6 and TRBJ2-1; unclear D gene. The CDR3 totals 11 residues. V lost 3 bases to trimming and J lost 9 bases, with 6 bases between them. Germline values: CDR1 SGHVS, CDR2 FNYEAQ. As DNA, the CDR3 is TGTGCCAGCAGCTTGACGGTTGAGCAGTTCTTC. As protein: CASSLTVEQFF.

This clone was seen a single time. The chain couples TRBV5-4 to TRBJ2-7; TRBD1 might be the D (6 bases). The germline V gene has CDR1 SGHNT and CDR2 YYREEE (reference sequence). Deletions cut 4 bases from V and 6 bases from J, with 14 bases between. This CDR3 is 13 amino acids long. In DNA, the CDR3 is TGTGCCAGCAGCATCGACAGGCTGGGCGAGCAGTACTTC. This sequence encodes CASSIDRLGEQYF.

The rearrangement uses TRBV7-9 and TRBJ1-2; 8 bases are shared with TRBD1. V was pared by 5 bases and J by 4 bases, with 9 bases of the junction left unmatched. Germline V gives CDR1 SEHNR, CDR2 FQNEAQ (reference sequence). The length of the CDR3 is 15 residues. CDR3 amino acids: CASSTQGGVGYGYTF. The CDR3, as DNA: TGTGCCAGCAGCACACAGGGGGGCGTCGGCTATGGCTACACCTTC.

The gene calls are TRBV6-1 and TRBJ1-5; 7 bases fit TRBD1. In germline, CDR1 is MNHNS, CDR2 SASEGT. V shed 11 bases and J 1 base; nucleotides not matched to a gene: 5. The CDR3 runs to 13 residues. CDR3: CAGGTESNQPQHF. The CDR3 nucleotides read TGTGCCGGAGGGACAGAAAGCAATCAGCCCCAGCATTTT.

The chain couples TRBV18 to TRBJ2-7, with 7 bases that match TRBD1. This CDR3 region has 17 residues. The V segment lost 3 bases and the J segment 2 bases; nucleotides outside the gene matches: 13. Looked up from germline, CDR1 is KGHSH and CDR2 is LQKENI. The CDR3 region has the DNA TGTGCCAGCTCACCGACGACAGGGCCGAGGGCCACCTACGAGCAGTACTTC. It yields the protein CASSPTTGPRATYEQYF.

In this sample, this clone turned up once. A far larger clone lies a single base away; this is likely a read error. Here the CDR3 reads CSVESGGHEQYF. CDR3 in DNA: TGCAGCGTTGAGAGTGGTGGGCACGAGCAGTACTTC. The chain links TRBV29-1 to TRBJ2-7; D uncertain. Germline values: CDR1 SQVTM, CDR2 ANQGSEA. Trimming took off 3 bases at V and 5 bases at J, with 11 bases between the two ends. The CDR3 spans 12 residues.

To note about this clone: Likely a read error: the CDR3 ends without its conserved phenylalanine or tryptophan. Additional DNA sequences in this sample encode the identical CDR3. The V call is TRBV7-8, the J call TRBJ2-7; D is undetermined. Germline V CDR1 and CDR2: SGHVS, FQNEAQ. The CDR3 loop spans 15 amino acids. Deletions cut 6 bases from V and 2 bases from J, with 17 bases between. The DNA for the CDR3 is TGTGCCAGCAGTTTCCTCCGCTACTCGCCCTACGAGCAGTACTTA. Protein: CASSFLRYSPYEQYL.

This chain joins TRBV7-3 and TRBJ2-3; D gene unclear. V was clipped by 2 bases and J by 0 bases, with 9 bases between them. Germline lookup yields CDR1 SGHTA and CDR2 FQGTGA. The CDR3 is 15 residues long. CDR3 protein: CASSLLAVSTDTQYF. For the CDR3, the DNA is TGTGCCAGCAGCTTACTGGCAGTTAGCACAGATACGCAGTATTTT.

This clone was seen once. J is TRBJ2-2 and V is TRBV27; 8 bases agree with TRBD1. The CDR3 totals 16 residues. The V gene's germline CDR1 is MNHEY and CDR2 SMNVEV (reference sequence). The junction had 12 bases not matched to a gene; V was cut back by 8 bases and J by 4 bases. The CDR3: CASARTDRAATGELFF. The CDR3, as DNA: TGTGCCAGCGCAAGGACGGACAGGGCGGCCACCGGGGAGCTGTTTTTT.

The table lists this clone with a count of one. The chain joins TRBV6-5 to TRBJ2-7; TRBD2 aligns across 10 bases. After removal of 5 bases from V and 4 bases from J, the junction contained 5 bases not matched to a gene. This CDR3 contains 14 residues. Germline CDR1 and CDR2: MNHEY and SVGAGI. This CDR3 is CASSASGSYYEQYF. DNA for the CDR3: TGTGCCAGCAGTGCTAGCGGGAGTTATTACGAGCAGTACTTC.

V is TRBV7-2 and J is TRBJ2-1, with 8 bases that match TRBD2. CDR1 SGHTA and CDR2 FQGNSA come from the germline V gene. With V trimmed by 5 bases and J by 15 bases, 12 bases remained unmatched. CDR3 length equals 13 residues. The CDR3 region has the DNA TGTGCCAGCAGCCTATACCCGGGACTAGAGTTGTTCTTC. Protein product: CASSLYPGLELFF.